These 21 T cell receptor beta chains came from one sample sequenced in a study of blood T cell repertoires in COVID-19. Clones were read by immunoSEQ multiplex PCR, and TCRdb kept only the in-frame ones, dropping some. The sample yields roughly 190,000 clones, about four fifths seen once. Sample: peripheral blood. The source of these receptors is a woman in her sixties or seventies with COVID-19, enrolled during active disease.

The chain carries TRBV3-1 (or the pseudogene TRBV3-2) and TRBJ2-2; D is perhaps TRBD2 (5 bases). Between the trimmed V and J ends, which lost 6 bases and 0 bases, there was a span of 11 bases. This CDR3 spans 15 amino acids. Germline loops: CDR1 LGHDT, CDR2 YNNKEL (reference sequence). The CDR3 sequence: CASSRTPANTGELFF. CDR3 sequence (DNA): TGTGCCAGCAGTCGGACTCCTGCGAACACCGGGGAGCTGTTTTTT.

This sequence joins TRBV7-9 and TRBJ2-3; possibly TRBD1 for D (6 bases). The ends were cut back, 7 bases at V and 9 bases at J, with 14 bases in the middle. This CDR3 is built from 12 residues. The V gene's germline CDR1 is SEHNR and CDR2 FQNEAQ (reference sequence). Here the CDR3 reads CASIPDGTTQYF. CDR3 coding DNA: TGTGCCAGCATCCCTGACGGGACAACGCAGTATTTT.

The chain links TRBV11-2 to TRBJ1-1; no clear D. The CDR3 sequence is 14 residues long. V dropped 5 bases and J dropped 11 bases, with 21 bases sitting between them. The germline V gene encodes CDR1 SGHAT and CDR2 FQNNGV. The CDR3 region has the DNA TGTGCCAGCAGCCCCAACTTGGGAGGTGTCGGCGCTTTCTTT. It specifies CASSPNLGGVGAFF.

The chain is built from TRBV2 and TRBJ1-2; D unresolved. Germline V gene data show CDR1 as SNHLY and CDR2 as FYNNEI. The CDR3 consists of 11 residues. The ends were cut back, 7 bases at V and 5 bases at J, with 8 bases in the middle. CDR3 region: CASTEFYGYTF. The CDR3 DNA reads TGTGCCAGCACCGAGTTTTATGGCTACACCTTC.

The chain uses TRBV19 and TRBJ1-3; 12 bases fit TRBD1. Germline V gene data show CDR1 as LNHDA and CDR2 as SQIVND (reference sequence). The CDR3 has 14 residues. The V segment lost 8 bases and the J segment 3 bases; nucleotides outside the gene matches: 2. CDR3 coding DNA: TGTGCCAGTGGGGACAGGGGGCTTGGAAACACCATATATTTT. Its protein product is CASGDRGLGNTIYF.

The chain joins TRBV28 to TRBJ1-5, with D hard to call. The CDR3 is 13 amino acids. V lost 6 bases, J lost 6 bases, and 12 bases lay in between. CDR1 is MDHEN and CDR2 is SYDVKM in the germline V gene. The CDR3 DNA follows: TGTGCCAGCAGCCCTCCGAGGGTTCAGCCCCAGCATTTT. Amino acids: CASSPPRVQPQHF. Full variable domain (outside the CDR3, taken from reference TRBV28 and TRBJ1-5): DVKVTQSSRYLVKRTGEKVFLECVQDMDHENMFWYRQDPGLGLRLIYFSYDVKMKEKGDIPEGYSVSREKKERFSLILESASTNQTSMYLCASSPPRVQPQHFGDGTRLSIL.

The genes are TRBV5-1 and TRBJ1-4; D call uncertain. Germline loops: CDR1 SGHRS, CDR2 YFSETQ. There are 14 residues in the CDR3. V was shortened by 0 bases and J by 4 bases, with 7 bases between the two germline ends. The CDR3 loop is CASSLGAINEKLFF. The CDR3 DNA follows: TGCGCCAGCAGCTTGGGGGCAATTAATGAAAAACTGTTTTTT.

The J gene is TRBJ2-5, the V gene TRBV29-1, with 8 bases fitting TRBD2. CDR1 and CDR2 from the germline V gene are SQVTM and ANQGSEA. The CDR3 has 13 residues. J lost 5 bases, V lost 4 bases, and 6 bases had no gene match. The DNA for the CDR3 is TGCAGCGTTGCTCTTGGCGGGGGGGAGACCCAGTACTTC. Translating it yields CSVALGGGETQYF.

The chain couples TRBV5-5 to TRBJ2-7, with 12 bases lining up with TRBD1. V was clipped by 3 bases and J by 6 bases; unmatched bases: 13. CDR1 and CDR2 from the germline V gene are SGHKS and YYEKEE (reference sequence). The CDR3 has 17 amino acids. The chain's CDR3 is CASSYATPGQGAFEQYF. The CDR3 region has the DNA TGTGCCAGCAGCTACGCGACCCCGGGACAGGGGGCTTTCGAGCAGTACTTC.

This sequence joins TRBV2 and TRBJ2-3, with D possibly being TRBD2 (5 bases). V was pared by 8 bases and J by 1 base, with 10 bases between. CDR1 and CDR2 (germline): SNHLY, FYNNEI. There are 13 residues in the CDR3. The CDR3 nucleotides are TGTGCCAGCGTCAGACTACGCACAGATACGCAGTATTTT. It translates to CASVRLRTDTQYF. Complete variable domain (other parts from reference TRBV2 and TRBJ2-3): EPEVTQTPSHQVTQMGQEVILRCVPISNHLYFYWYRQILGQKVEFLVSFYNNEISEKSEIFDDQFSVERPDGSNFTLKIRSTKLEDSAMYFCASVRLRTDTQYFGPGTRLTVL.

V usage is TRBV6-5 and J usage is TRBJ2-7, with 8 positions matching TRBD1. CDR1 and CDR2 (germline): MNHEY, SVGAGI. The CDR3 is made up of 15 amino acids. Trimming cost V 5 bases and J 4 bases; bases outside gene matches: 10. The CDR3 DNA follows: TGTGCCAGCAGTAATATAGGGACAGGCAATTACGAGCAGTACTTC. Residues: CASSNIGTGNYEQYF.

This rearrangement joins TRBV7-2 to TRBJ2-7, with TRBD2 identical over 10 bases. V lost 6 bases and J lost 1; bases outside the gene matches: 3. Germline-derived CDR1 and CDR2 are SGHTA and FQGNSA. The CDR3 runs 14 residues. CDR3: CASSPGLASYEQYF. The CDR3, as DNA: TGTGCCAGCAGTCCGGGACTAGCGTCCTACGAGCAGTACTTC.

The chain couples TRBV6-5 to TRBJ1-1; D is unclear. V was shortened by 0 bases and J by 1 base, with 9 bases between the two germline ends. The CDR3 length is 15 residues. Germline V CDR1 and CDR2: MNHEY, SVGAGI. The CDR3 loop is CASSYSRGGNTEAFF. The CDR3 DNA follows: TGTGCCAGCAGTTACTCGAGAGGAGGGAACACTGAAGCTTTCTTT.

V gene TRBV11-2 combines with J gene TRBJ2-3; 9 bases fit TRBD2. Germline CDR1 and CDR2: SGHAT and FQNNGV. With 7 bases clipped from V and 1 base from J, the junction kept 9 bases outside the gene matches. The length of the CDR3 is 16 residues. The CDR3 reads CASNTFLAGRTDTQYF. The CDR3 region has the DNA TGTGCCAGCAACACATTCCTAGCGGGACGCACAGATACGCAGTATTTT. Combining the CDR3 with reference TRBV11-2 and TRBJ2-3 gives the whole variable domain EAGVAQSPRYKIIEKRQSVAFWCNPISGHATLYWYQQILGQGPKLLIQFQNNGVVDDSQLPKDRFSAERLKGVDSTLKIQPAKLEDSAVYLCASNTFLAGRTDTQYFGPGTRLTVL.

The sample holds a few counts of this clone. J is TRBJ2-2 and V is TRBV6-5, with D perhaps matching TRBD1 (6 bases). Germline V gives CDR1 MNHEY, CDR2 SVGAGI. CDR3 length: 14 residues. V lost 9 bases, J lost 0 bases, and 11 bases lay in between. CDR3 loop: CASQQGPNTGELFF. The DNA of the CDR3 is TGTGCCAGTCAACAGGGTCCGAACACCGGGGAGCTGTTTTTT.

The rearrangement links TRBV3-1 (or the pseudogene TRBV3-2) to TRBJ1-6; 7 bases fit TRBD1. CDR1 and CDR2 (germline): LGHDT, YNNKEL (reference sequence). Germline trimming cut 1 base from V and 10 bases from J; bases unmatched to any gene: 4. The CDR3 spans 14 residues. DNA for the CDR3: TGTGCCAGCAGCCAAGTTACAGGGGAATCACCCCTCCACTTT. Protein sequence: CASSQVTGESPLHF.

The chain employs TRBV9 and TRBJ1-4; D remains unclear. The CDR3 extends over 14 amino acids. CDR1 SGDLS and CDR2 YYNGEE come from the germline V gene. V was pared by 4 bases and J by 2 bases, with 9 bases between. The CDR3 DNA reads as TGTGCCAGCAGCCCCCGGGGTACTAATGAAAAACTGTTTTTT. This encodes CASSPRGTNEKLFF.

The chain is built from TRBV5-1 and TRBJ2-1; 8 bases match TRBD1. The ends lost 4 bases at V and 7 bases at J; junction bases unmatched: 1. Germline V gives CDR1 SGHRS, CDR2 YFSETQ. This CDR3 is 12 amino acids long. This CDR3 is CASSRTGNEQFF. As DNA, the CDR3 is TGCGCCAGCAGCCGGACAGGGAATGAGCAGTTCTTC. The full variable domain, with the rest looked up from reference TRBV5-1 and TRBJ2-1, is KAGVTQTPRYLIKTRGQQVTLSCSPISGHRSVSWYQQTPGQGLQFLFEYFSETQRNKGNFPGRFSGRQFSNSRSEMNVSTLELGDSALYLCASSRTGNEQFFGPGTRLTVL.

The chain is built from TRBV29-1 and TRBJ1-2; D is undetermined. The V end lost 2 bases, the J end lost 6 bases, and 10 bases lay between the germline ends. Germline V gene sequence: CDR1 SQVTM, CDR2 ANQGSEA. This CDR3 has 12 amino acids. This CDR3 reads CSVEREEDGYTF. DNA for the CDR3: TGCAGCGTTGAACGGGAAGAGGATGGCTACACCTTC.

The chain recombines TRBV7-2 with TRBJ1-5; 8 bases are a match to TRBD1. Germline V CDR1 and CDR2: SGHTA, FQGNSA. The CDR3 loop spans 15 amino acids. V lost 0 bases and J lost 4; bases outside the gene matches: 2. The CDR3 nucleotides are TGTGCCAGCAGCTTAGCGCAGGGGGCTAATCAGCCCCAGCATTTT. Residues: CASSLAQGANQPQHF.

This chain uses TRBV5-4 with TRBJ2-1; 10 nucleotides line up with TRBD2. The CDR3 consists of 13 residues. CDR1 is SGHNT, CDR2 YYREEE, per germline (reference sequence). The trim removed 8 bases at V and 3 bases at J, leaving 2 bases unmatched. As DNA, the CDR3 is TGTGCCAGTGGGACTAGCGACTACAATGAGCAGTTCTTC. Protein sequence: CASGTSDYNEQFF.